Listed below are T cell receptor beta chains from one sample, sequenced in a study of blood T cells in healthy people across ages. TCRdb re-derived calls from the 5' RACE reads in MiXCR, one entry per CDR3 protein. Seen here are hundreds of thousands of distinct CDR3 sequences, around 21% observed once, and the top ten hold more than 3%. The sample comprised blood. The receptors originated from a man between 65 and 80 years old in good health. CDR3s include the opening cysteine and the closing phenylalanine or tryptophan. Fields, in order: clone size, J gene, V gene, CDR3 protein. Clone size is stated in some rows and not others, as once, few, many or a class when expanded.

clone_size: few; j_call: TRBJ2-7; v_call: TRBV6-2/TRBV6-3; cdr3_aa: CASTTRWQREAYEQYF
clone_size: NA; j_call: TRBJ1-5; v_call: TRBV18; cdr3_aa: CASSPRARANNQPQHF
clone_size: few; j_call: TRBJ2-7; v_call: TRBV7-6; cdr3_aa: CASSLAIGYEQYF
clone_size: NA; j_call: TRBJ2-7; v_call: TRBV29-1; cdr3_aa: CSVEQDGHEQYF
clone_size: NA; j_call: TRBJ2-7; v_call: TRBV7-3; cdr3_aa: CASSLVRGGTLRRQYF
clone_size: NA; j_call: TRBJ2-4; v_call: TRBV20-1; cdr3_aa: CSARDHRAAKNIQYF
clone_size: NA; j_call: TRBJ2-7; v_call: TRBV20-1; cdr3_aa: CSARGPGSYEQYF
clone_size: few; j_call: TRBJ2-5; v_call: TRBV28; cdr3_aa: CASGVEETQYF
clone_size: few; j_call: TRBJ2-5; v_call: TRBV5-1; cdr3_aa: CASSLAGVDETQYF
clone_size: NA; j_call: TRBJ2-5; v_call: TRBV4-2; cdr3_aa: CASSQDFIRTSGRNEQYF
clone_size: many; j_call: TRBJ2-3; v_call: TRBV5-5; cdr3_aa: CASSSLAGGTDTQYF
clone_size: NA; j_call: TRBJ2-1; v_call: TRBV30; cdr3_aa: CAWSVWAGGYNEQFF
clone_size: few; j_call: TRBJ2-1; v_call: TRBV15; cdr3_aa: CATSDDRVEDEQFF
clone_size: NA; j_call: TRBJ2-1; v_call: TRBV23-1; cdr3_aa: CASSQYQSSYNEQFF
clone_size: NA; j_call: TRBJ2-3; v_call: TRBV5-6; cdr3_aa: CASSGRWGSLTDTQYF
clone_size: few; j_call: NA; v_call: TRBV5-1; cdr3_aa: CASSLMTSGDYEQYF
clone_size: few; j_call: TRBJ2-7; v_call: TRBV29-1; cdr3_aa: CSVAGTGFYEQYF
clone_size: many; j_call: TRBJ2-3; v_call: TRBV20-1; cdr3_aa: CSARAPGASGSTDTQYF
clone_size: few; j_call: TRBJ2-7; v_call: TRBV5-4; cdr3_aa: CASSPPGGIYEQYF
clone_size: few; j_call: TRBJ2-3; v_call: TRBV10-3; cdr3_aa: CAIKASDSTDTQYF
clone_size: NA; j_call: TRBJ2-1; v_call: TRBV9; cdr3_aa: CASSVGSGSSYNEQFF
clone_size: few; j_call: TRBJ2-7; v_call: TRBV21-1; cdr3_aa: CASSKAGWIPAGEQYF
clone_size: NA; j_call: TRBJ2-5; v_call: TRBV2; cdr3_aa: CASGRGIGQTQYF
clone_size: few; j_call: TRBJ2-4; v_call: TRBV4-3; cdr3_aa: CASSQAQGARDIQYF
clone_size: NA; j_call: TRBJ2-2; v_call: TRBV18; cdr3_aa: CASSPVTGNTGELFF
clone_size: NA; j_call: TRBJ2-7; v_call: TRBV7-2; cdr3_aa: CASSTGQAPYEQYF
clone_size: few; j_call: TRBJ1-2; v_call: TRBV20-1; cdr3_aa: CSARLPGQGYGYTF
clone_size: NA; j_call: TRBJ2-6; v_call: TRBV7-2; cdr3_aa: CAGGSGANVLTF
clone_size: many; j_call: TRBJ1-5; v_call: TRBV6-5; cdr3_aa: CASSYDRDQPQHF
clone_size: NA; j_call: TRBJ2-3; v_call: TRBV7-2; cdr3_aa: CASSLGTSGRPDTQYF
clone_size: few; j_call: NA; v_call: TRBV18; cdr3_aa: CASSPRERETQYF
clone_size: many; j_call: TRBJ2-3; v_call: TRBV6-6; cdr3_aa: CASSRTSGRRGDTQYF
clone_size: many; j_call: TRBJ1-1; v_call: TRBV4-3; cdr3_aa: CASSGQMNTEAFF
clone_size: NA; j_call: TRBJ2-6; v_call: TRBV18; cdr3_aa: CASSPPLGGSGANVLTF
clone_size: few; j_call: TRBJ1-2; v_call: TRBV28; cdr3_aa: CASSLYLANYGYTF
clone_size: many; j_call: TRBJ2-1; v_call: TRBV29-1; cdr3_aa: CSVHGTGAYNEQFF
clone_size: many; j_call: TRBJ2-1; v_call: TRBV7-6; cdr3_aa: CASSLPRTSGRSYNEQFF
clone_size: NA; j_call: TRBJ1-6; v_call: TRBV15; cdr3_aa: CATSSPALNSPLHF
clone_size: NA; j_call: TRBJ1-4; v_call: TRBV9; cdr3_aa: CASSVEARVRGGEKLFF
clone_size: NA; j_call: TRBJ2-7; v_call: TRBV7-4; cdr3_aa: CASSQGQGESYEQYF
clone_size: few; j_call: TRBJ2-2; v_call: TRBV7-9; cdr3_aa: CAAAGAANTGELFF
clone_size: NA; j_call: TRBJ2-5; v_call: TRBV20-1; cdr3_aa: CSALTSGRETQYF
clone_size: few; j_call: TRBJ2-1; v_call: TRBV6-2/TRBV6-3; cdr3_aa: CASSYLAGYNEQFF
clone_size: few; j_call: TRBJ1-3; v_call: TRBV4-3; cdr3_aa: CASSQETGLGNTIYF
clone_size: few; j_call: TRBJ1-1; v_call: TRBV27; cdr3_aa: CASSSYGGEAFF
clone_size: NA; j_call: TRBJ2-5; v_call: TRBV6-5; cdr3_aa: CASSYSIGFPEGETQYF
clone_size: NA; j_call: TRBJ1-4; v_call: TRBV20-1; cdr3_aa: CSAPTGHNEKLFF
clone_size: few; j_call: TRBJ1-5; v_call: TRBV5-5; cdr3_aa: CASSLEGWDQPQHF
clone_size: many; j_call: TRBJ1-1; v_call: TRBV2; cdr3_aa: CASSRDSSSEAFF
clone_size: NA; j_call: TRBJ1-1; v_call: TRBV11-1; cdr3_aa: CASSLARLNTEAFF
clone_size: NA; j_call: TRBJ2-5; v_call: TRBV7-9; cdr3_aa: CASSFPTGRETQYF
clone_size: few; j_call: TRBJ2-7; v_call: TRBV6-1; cdr3_aa: CASSGEGTAFYEQYF
clone_size: few; j_call: TRBJ1-6; v_call: TRBV18; cdr3_aa: CASSPEGDSPLHF
clone_size: once; j_call: TRBJ2-7; v_call: TRBV30; cdr3_aa: CAWSEGTYEQYF
clone_size: few; j_call: TRBJ1-3; v_call: TRBV6-1; cdr3_aa: CASSVGGGLSGNTIYF
clone_size: NA; j_call: TRBJ2-2; v_call: TRBV29-1; cdr3_aa: CSALDSGTGELFF
clone_size: NA; j_call: TRBJ2-7; v_call: TRBV6-6; cdr3_aa: CASTPLGQGFYEQYF